This is a list of T cell receptor beta chains from one sample in a study of T cell repertoires in cytomegalovirus infection. TCRdb processed the reads anew with MiXCR; each CDR3 protein has one entry. The repertoire consists of under 300,000 distinct CDR3 sequences, with about 20% occurring once and the leading ten covering roughly 20%. For these TCRs, the target antigens are not known. The material was cultured PBMCs, obtained from culture after CMV antigen stimulation. The receptors were sampled from a human donor in good health (CMV status not recorded). Some clones in this sample may be carry-over from other donors' samples. Each CDR3 is given with its conserved first and last residue. D genes are given only for firm matches. Clone sizes are given selectively: once, few, many, or a class where the clone is expanded.

j_gene | v_gene | abundance | d_gene | CDR3aa | CDR3nt
TRBJ2-5 | TRBV11-2 | many | TRBD2 | CASSFSGTETQYF | TGTGCCAGCAGCTTCAGCGGGACAGAGACCCAGTACTTC
TRBJ2-1 | TRBV24-1 | . | . | CATSEGGGRYNEQFF | TGTGCCACCAGCGAAGGGGGAGGACGATACAATGAGCAGTTCTTC
TRBJ2-1 | TRBV29-1 | . | TRBD2 | CSVELTAGVHNEQFF | TGCAGCGTTGAATTAACAGCGGGAGTTCACAATGAGCAGTTCTTC
TRBJ2-1 | TRBV5-3 | . | . | CASSLGVSQRQFF | TGTGCCAGCAGCTTGGGGGTCTCCCAACGCCAGTTCTTC
TRBJ1-1 | TRBV6-2/TRBV6-3 | . | . | CASSYVSGDTEAFF | TGTGCCAGCAGTTACGTTTCGGGAGACACTGAAGCTTTCTTT
TRBJ2-1 | TRBV27 | . | TRBD1 | CASSPGQTIYNEQFF | TGTGCCAGCAGTCCGGGACAGACAATTTACAATGAGCAGTTCTTC
TRBJ2-7 | TRBV4-1 | . | . | CASSQGADYYEQYF | TGCGCCAGCAGCCAAGGGGCAGACTACTACGAGCAGTACTTC
TRBJ2-7 | TRBV12-3/TRBV12-4 | many | . | CASSLWWRGRDEQYF | TGTGCCAGCAGTTTATGGTGGAGGGGCAGGGACGAGCAGTACTTC
TRBJ1-5 | TRBV27 | . | . | CASSLRGNSQPQHF | TGTGCCAGCAGCCTACGGGGGAATTCACAGCCCCAGCATTTT
TRBJ2-7 | TRBV28 | few | TRBD1 | CASSKPTRSLTGQGYREQYF | TGTGCCAGCTCAAAACCAACCCGGAGTTTAACGGGACAGGGTTATCGCGAGCAGTACTTC
TRBJ2-3 | TRBV6-1 | many | TRBD2 | CASRSGTSGEGWTDTQYF | TGTGCCAGCAGATCCGGGACTAGCGGGGAGGGGTGGACAGATACGCAGTATTTT
TRBJ2-7 | TRBV7-9 | many | . | CASSLMAANSEQYF | TGTGCCAGCAGCTTAATGGCAGCCAACTCCGAGCAGTACTTC
TRBJ1-1 | TRBV2 | few | . | CASSGSGIMNTEAFF | TGTGCCAGCAGTGGTTCAGGGATCATGAACACTGAAGCTTTCTTT
TRBJ2-3 | TRBV6-6 | . | TRBD2 | CASSTKTSGSFGTQYF | TGTGCCAGCAGCACAAAGACTAGCGGGAGTTTTGGTACGCAGTATTTT
TRBJ2-1 | TRBV30 | . | . | CAWSVLNHNEQFF | TGTGCCTGGAGTGTACTCAATCACAATGAGCAGTTCTTC
TRBJ1-3 | TRBV6-2/TRBV6-3 | once | . | CASSQRQSSGNTIYF | TGTGCCAGCAGCCAGCGACAGAGCTCTGGAAACACCATATATTTT
TRBJ2-7 | TRBV6-6 | many | TRBD1 | CASRQQGKSYEQYF | TGTGCCAGCAGGCAACAGGGGAAGTCCTACGAGCAGTACTTC
TRBJ2-3 | TRBV4-3 | . | . | CASSQDAYTQYF | TGCGCCAGCAGCCAAGACGCGTATACGCAGTATTTT
TRBJ2-7 | TRBV2 | . | TRBD1 | CASSPLGQVVDEQYF | TGTGCCAGCAGCCCCCTGGGACAGGTCGTGGACGAGCAGTACTTC
TRBJ1-1 | TRBV7-2 | many | . | CASSQGPRENTEAFF | TGTGCCAGCAGCCAAGGTCCTAGGGAGAACACTGAAGCTTTCTTT
TRBJ2-5 | TRBV28 | once | TRBD2 | CASGEGGQETQYF | TGTGCCAGCGGGGAGGGAGGGCAGGAGACCCAGTACTTC
TRBJ2-1 | TRBV28 | . | TRBD2 | CASSPAGGGGSNEQFF | TGTGCCAGCAGCCCCGCGGGGGGAGGGGGGAGTAATGAGCAGTTCTTC
TRBJ2-3 | TRBV7-9 | few | . | CASSLSGLIRGDTQYF | TGTGCCAGCAGCTTAAGCGGTCTTATCAGGGGAGATACGCAGTATTTT
TRBJ2-2 | TRBV5-6 | few | TRBD2 | CASSLGPGRGTGELFF | TGTGCCAGCAGCTTGGGCCCAGGGAGGGGCACCGGGGAGCTGTTTTTT
TRBJ2-5 | TRBV7-9 | few | TRBD1 | CASSLATGSGETQYF | TGTGCCAGCAGCTTAGCGACAGGGTCGGGAGAGACCCAGTACTTC
TRBJ1-1 | TRBV6-1 | many | TRBD1 | CASSEGQGATEAFF | TGTGCCAGCAGTGAAGGACAGGGGGCGACTGAAGCTTTCTTT
TRBJ2-3 | TRBV12-3/TRBV12-4 | many | . | CASVLVSDTQYF | TGTGCCAGCGTACTGGTTTCAGATACGCAGTATTTT
TRBJ2-2 | TRBV12-3/TRBV12-4 | many | TRBD2 | CASSRTSGRGSGTGELFF | TGTGCCAGTTCCCGGACTAGCGGGAGGGGTTCGGGAACCGGGGAGCTGTTTTTT
TRBJ1-1 | TRBV4-1 | few | . | CASSPNRAEAFF | TGCGCCAGCAGCCCCAATCGGGCTGAAGCTTTCTTT
TRBJ2-3 | TRBV7-2 | many | TRBD2 | CASSLVASGGFTDTQYF | TGTGCCAGCAGCTTAGTGGCTAGCGGGGGTTTCACAGATACGCAGTATTTT
TRBJ2-3 | TRBV7-3 | . | . | CASSLNQRPDTQYF | TGTGCCAGCAGCTTAAATCAGCGGCCAGATACGCAGTATTTT
TRBJ2-5 | TRBV7-9 | few | TRBD1 | CASSPRQGARETQYF | TGTGCCAGCAGCCCCCGACAGGGGGCTCGGGAGACCCAGTACTTC
TRBJ1-1 | TRBV12-3/TRBV12-4 | . | . | CASRTMGNLAFF | TGTGCCAGCAGAACTATGGGGAATCTGGCTTTCTTT
TRBJ1-4 | TRBV7-2 | many | . | CASSFDGRWGKLFF | TGTGCCAGCAGCTTTGATGGAAGGTGGGGAAAACTGTTTTTT
TRBJ2-1 | TRBV6-2/TRBV6-3 | few | TRBD1 | CASSYSTGKGNEQFF | TGTGCCAGCAGTTACTCGACAGGGAAAGGCAATGAGCAGTTCTTC
TRBJ2-1 | TRBV7-2 | many | TRBD2 | CASGWTSGSNEQFF | TGTGCCAGCGGATGGACTAGCGGGAGTAATGAGCAGTTCTTC
TRBJ1-1 | TRBV7-8 | many | . | CASSLAGGLNTEAFF | TGTGCCAGCAGCTTAGCGGGGGGGCTGAACACTGAAGCTTTCTTT
TRBJ1-1 | TRBV11-2 | many | . | CASSLAIKPSFAFF | TGTGCCAGCAGCTTAGCTATCAAACCGTCTTTCGCTTTCTTT
TRBJ2-1 | TRBV7-8 | many | TRBD2 | CASSSSGGGNEQFF | TGTGCCAGCAGCTCGAGCGGGGGGGGAAATGAGCAGTTCTTC
TRBJ2-1 | TRBV7-8 | many | TRBD2 | CASSPMSGSGNEQFF | TGTGCCAGCAGCCCCATGAGCGGGAGTGGTAATGAGCAGTTCTTC
TRBJ1-1 | TRBV5-1 | few | . | CASSYLSDGEAFF | TGCGCCAGCAGCTACCTCTCTGATGGAGAAGCTTTCTTT